The clone carrying this T cell receptor (beta chain) was observed a handful of times. The antigen is undetermined. A single record per CDR3 protein comes from TCRdb applying MiXCR to the 5' RACE reads. The table lists about 84,000 distinct CDR3 sequences, approximately 14% of them singletons, with under 35% in the top ten. The sample originates from a study of T-cell memory formation after mild COVID-19. Study outcomes and limitations: Largely, contracting CD4+ clones fell within CM and EM, and contracting CD8+ clones within EMRA. Pre-infection memory showed some responding clones, and this suggested that cross-reactive memory joined.

The sequence was obtained from an adult woman who had mild COVID-19 (a few samples of this study predate the infection). Cell type and time point are not known. The sample comprised PBMCs or a T cell subset sorted from them (not recorded which).

The CDR3 DNA reads TGTGCCAGCAGCTCTTCCCTGGAGGACAGGACTTTGCCTATACGGGAGACCCAGTACTTC. Protein: CASSSSLEDRTLPIRETQYF. V usage is TRBV7-2 and J usage is TRBJ2-5; 7 bases map to TRBD1. This CDR3 has 20 amino acids. Germline CDR1 is SGHTA and CDR2 is FQGNSA. Unmatched junction bases numbered 25, after V lost 4 bases and J lost 5 bases.